Each of the 31 T cell receptor beta chains below was sequenced from the same sample in a study of identical twins. TCRdb reprocessed the 5' RACE reads with MiXCR, giving one entry per CDR3 protein. The profile shows approximately 550,000 distinct CDR3 sequences, 20% to 25% of them singletons. The sample was also linked to a second study, of yellow fever vaccine responses in identical twins.

What was sequenced was CD4+ T cells sorted from blood. The receptors originated from a woman in her late teens or twenties in good health.

As for this clonotype: This sequence may be a read error, since a much larger clone differs from it by one base. This chain uses TRBV3-1 with TRBJ2-5; D unclear. CDR1 and CDR2 (germline): LGHDT, YNNKEL (reference sequence). This CDR3 has 14 residues. DNA for the CDR3: TGTGCCAGCAGCCAAGGCCTAATGCAAGAGATCCAGTACTTC. It translates to CASSQGLMQEIQYF.

The chain recombines TRBV19 with TRBJ2-1, with 12 bases fitting TRBD2. From germline, CDR1 is LNHDA and CDR2 SQIVND (reference sequence). The CDR3 length is 18 residues. J lost 8 bases, V lost 1 base, and 12 bases had no gene match. The CDR3 region has the DNA TGTGCCAGTAGTATAGGAAGCGGGCTAGCGGGAGGGCCATATGAGCAGTTCTTC. It yields the protein CASSIGSGLAGGPYEQFF. Variable domain in full (rest from reference TRBV19 and TRBJ2-1): DGGITQSPKYLFRKEGQNVTLSCEQNLNHDAMYWYRQDPGQGLRLIYYSQIVNDFQKGDIAEGYSVSREKKESFPLTVTSAQKNPTAFYLCASSIGSGLAGGPYEQFFGPGTRLTVL.

The chain is built from TRBV12-3 or TRBV12-4 and TRBJ2-7; TRBD2 agrees at 10 bases. With V trimmed by 3 bases and J by 6 bases, 14 bases remained unmatched. The length of the CDR3 is 17 residues. CDR3 sequence (DNA): TGTGCCAGCAGTTTTGGGGCCCCTAGCGGGAGAAGGGGCGAGCAGTACTTC. Translated: CASSFGAPSGRRGEQYF.

The chain employs TRBV5-1 and TRBJ1-1, with D possibly matching TRBD1 (6 bases). Trimming removed 4 bases at V and 1 base at J, with 17 bases between. Germline V lookup: CDR1 SGHRS, CDR2 YFSETQ. CDR3 length: 16 amino acids. CDR3 protein: CASSPGQGWTNTEAFF. The CDR3 coding sequence is TGCGCCAGCAGCCCGGGACAAGGGTGGACGAACACTGAAGCTTTCTTT.

This clonotype was counted ten times or more. The chain joins TRBV9 to TRBJ1-3; 7 nucleotides agree with TRBD1. Germline V lookup: CDR1 SGDLS, CDR2 YYNGEE. V dropped 3 bases and J dropped 0; count of bases not matched to a gene: 3. The CDR3 is 15 residues long. This CDR3 reads CASSAGDSSGNTIYF. In DNA, the CDR3 is TGTGCCAGCAGCGCAGGGGACAGCTCTGGAAACACCATATATTTT.

The chain uses TRBV29-1 and TRBJ1-1; D not resolved. Germline CDR1 SQVTM, CDR2 ANQGSEA. Deletions cut 1 base from V and 1 base from J, with 10 bases between. This CDR3 has 14 residues. CDR3 nucleotide sequence: TGCAGCGTTGAAGGGAGGTGGGGGAACACTGAAGCTTTCTTT. Translation gives CSVEGRWGNTEAFF. Drawing the rest from reference TRBV29-1 and TRBJ1-1, the complete variable domain is SAVISQKPSRDICQRGTSLTIQCQVDSQVTMMFWYRQQPGQSLTLIATANQGSEATYESGFVIDKFPISRPNLTFSTLTVSNMSPEDSSIYLCSVEGRWGNTEAFFGQGTRLTVV.

In this sample, this clonotype turned up a few times. J is TRBJ2-1 and V is TRBV5-1; no clear D gene. Trimming shortened V by 4 bases and J by 5 bases, and 19 bases separated the two germline ends. This CDR3 contains 16 residues. Germline CDR1 SGHRS, CDR2 YFSETQ. The CDR3 protein is CASSHNLGAENNEQFF. The CDR3 DNA reads TGCGCCAGCAGCCATAACCTGGGTGCGGAAAACAATGAGCAGTTCTTC.

This clonotype showed up just a few times. This chain uses TRBV5-1 with TRBJ2-1; the D is unclear. CDR1 and CDR2 (germline): SGHRS, YFSETQ. The CDR3 is made up of 14 amino acids. V was shortened by 0 bases and J by 7 bases, with 11 bases between the two germline ends. The CDR3 spells CASSLASSTNEQFF. The CDR3 region has the DNA TGCGCCAGCAGCTTGGCGTCTAGTACAAATGAGCAGTTCTTC.

The chain combines TRBV7-2 with TRBJ2-1; unclear D gene. The CDR3 is 18 residues long. V lost 0 bases, J lost 0 bases, and 15 bases lay in between. Germline V gene sequence: CDR1 SGHTA, CDR2 FQGNSA. CDR3 coding DNA: TGTGCCAGCAGCTTAGCATCCCCTCCTCTGAGCTCCTACAATGAGCAGTTCTTC. This gives the protein CASSLASPPLSSYNEQFF.

The chain combines TRBV7-8 with TRBJ2-5, with TRBD2 as a possible D gene (5 bases). Germline values: CDR1 SGHVS, CDR2 FQNEAQ. This CDR3 has 17 amino acids. The ends were cut back, 2 bases at V and 5 bases at J, with 21 bases in the middle. The DNA for the CDR3 is TGTGCCAGCAGCTTAAGCGGACGGTCATTACTAGGGGAGACCCAGTACTTC. Translating it yields CASSLSGRSLLGETQYF.

The chain carries TRBV5-1 and TRBJ2-3; 9 nucleotides line up with TRBD2. The CDR3 length is 15 residues. From germline, CDR1 is SGHRS and CDR2 YFSETQ. Losses at the gene ends were 4 bases for V and 4 bases for J; bases not matched to a gene: 7. CDR3 DNA: TGCGCCAGCAGCCCGGGGGCTAGCGGGGCAGATACGCAGTATTTT. Encoded protein: CASSPGASGADTQYF. The complete variable domain, with remaining parts taken from reference TRBV5-1 and TRBJ2-3, reads KAGVTQTPRYLIKTRGQQVTLSCSPISGHRSVSWYQQTPGQGLQFLFEYFSETQRNKGNFPGRFSGRQFSNSRSEMNVSTLELGDSALYLCASSPGASGADTQYFGPGTRLTVL.

This clonotype was found a few times. This chain uses TRBV5-1 with TRBJ2-1; 16 nucleotides line up with TRBD2. Germline assignment: CDR1 SGHRS and CDR2 YFSETQ. V shed 3 bases, J shed 12 bases, and the junction held 6 bases outside the gene matches. The CDR3 is 15 amino acids. CDR3 nucleotides: TGCGCCAGCAGCTCCGGGACTAGCGGGAGGGCCGGGCAGTTCTTC. The encoded protein is CASSSGTSGRAGQFF.

This clonotype was recorded a few times. The chain recombines TRBV12-5 with TRBJ2-3, with TRBD2 matching over 8 bases. With 6 bases clipped from V and 0 bases from J, the junction kept 8 bases outside the gene matches. The CDR3 extends over 16 amino acids. The germline CDR1 and CDR2 sequences are LGHNT and FRNRAP. The CDR3 DNA reads TGTGCTAGTGGCGGATTCGGACTAGCTAGCACAGATACGCAGTATTTT. Residues: CASGGFGLASTDTQYF.

This sequence joins TRBV6-1 and TRBJ2-1; TRBD1 agrees at 7 bases. V was pared by 4 bases and J by 2 bases, with 5 bases of the junction left unmatched. This CDR3 has 15 amino acids. Germline CDR1 MNHNS, CDR2 SASEGT. CDR3 nucleotide sequence: TGTGCCAGCAGTGCCCCGGGACAGACCTACAATGAGCAGTTCTTC. Protein: CASSAPGQTYNEQFF.

This clonotype was observed a handful of times. The chain carries TRBV6-1 and TRBJ2-1; possibly TRBD1 for D (6 bases). The ends were cut back, 8 bases at V and 8 bases at J, with 16 bases in the middle. There are 13 residues in the CDR3. Germline lookup yields CDR1 MNHNS and CDR2 SASEGT. CDR3 in DNA: TGTGCCAGCCGGGACAACTCTTTCGATGAGCAGTTCTTC. Amino acid sequence: CASRDNSFDEQFF.

This clonotype was counted a few times. The V and J genes are TRBV10-3 and TRBJ2-7; 9 nucleotides align to TRBD2. The V gene's germline CDR1 is ENHRY and CDR2 SYGVKD. This CDR3 comprises 15 residues. V lost 2 bases and J lost 4; bases outside the gene matches: 6. The CDR3: CAISEALSGGYEQYF. The CDR3 DNA sequence: TGTGCCATCAGTGAGGCTCTTAGCGGGGGATACGAGCAGTACTTC.

This clonotype was seen only a few times. The chain carries TRBV9 and TRBJ2-5; D perhaps matches TRBD2 (6 bases). Per germline, CDR1 SGDLS and CDR2 YYNGEE. The CDR3 extends over 14 amino acids. V was pared by 0 bases and J by 4 bases, with 10 bases between. The CDR3 loop is CASSVDPGGETQYF. The DNA of the CDR3 is TGTGCCAGCAGCGTAGACCCCGGGGGAGAGACCCAGTACTTC.

This clonotype was seen only a few times. CDR3 in DNA: TGTGCCAGCAGCTTGACAGGGGACCTCGGTTACGAGCAGTACTTC. This sequence encodes CASSLTGDLGYEQYF. The chain employs TRBV7-9 and TRBJ2-7, with 8 positions matching TRBD1. Trimming at V came to 3 bases and at J to 4 bases, leaving 8 bases not matched to a gene. The CDR3 extends over 15 amino acids. The germline V gene encodes CDR1 SEHNR and CDR2 FQNEAQ (reference sequence).

The chain is built from TRBV20-1 and TRBJ2-2; 7 nucleotides line up with TRBD1. Germline V CDR1 and CDR2: DFQATT, SNEGSKA (reference sequence). The trim removed 6 bases at V and 7 bases at J, leaving 8 bases unmatched. This CDR3 is built from 13 residues. CDR3 sequence reads: CSAPGQPHGELFF. The CDR3 DNA sequence: TGCAGTGCGCCGGGACAGCCCCACGGGGAGCTGTTTTTT.

In this sample, this clonotype turned up a few times. This chain connects TRBV20-1 to TRBJ2-5; a possible D gene is TRBD2 (7 bases). With 8 bases removed from V and 4 bases from J, the gap between germline ends came to 20 bases. CDR1 is DFQATT, CDR2 SNEGSKA, per germline (reference sequence). There are 14 residues in the CDR3. The CDR3 region has the DNA TGCAGTTACTTTAGGGGGGGGGCCGGAGAGACCCAGTACTTC. Protein sequence: CSYFRGGAGETQYF.

This rearrangement joins TRBV25-1 to TRBJ2-2; tentatively, D is TRBD1 or TRBD2 (5 bases each). CDR1 is MGHDK, CDR2 SYGVNS, per germline. The CDR3 has 17 amino acids. V shed 1 base and J shed 7 bases, with 19 bases lying between them. The chain's CDR3 is CASSESGLVGRVGELFF. CDR3 DNA sequence: TGTGCCAGCAGTGAATCGGGGCTAGTCGGCAGGGTCGGGGAGCTGTTTTTT.

The CDR3 is CASSTGTSGQETQYF. The CDR3 DNA is TGTGCCAGCAGCACAGGGACTAGCGGGCAAGAGACCCAGTACTTC. This chain links TRBV7-8 with TRBJ2-5; TRBD2 agrees at 12 bases. The germline V gene encodes CDR1 SGHVS and CDR2 FQNEAQ. With V trimmed by 5 bases and J by 2 bases, 3 bases remained unmatched. This CDR3 spans 15 amino acids.

This clonotype was detected only a few times. The chain combines TRBV29-1 with TRBJ2-7; weak D call: TRBD2 (6 bases). This CDR3 has 11 amino acids. Trimming took off 7 bases at V and 7 bases at J, with 14 bases between the two ends. The germline CDR1 and CDR2 sequences are SQVTM and ANQGSEA. The CDR3 DNA is TGCAGCGCTCAGCTAGCGCGTGAGCAGTACTTC. The encoded protein is CSAQLAREQYF.

The rearrangement links TRBV4-2 to TRBJ1-5, with a weak D call TRBD1 (5 bases). This CDR3 has 15 amino acids. Germline V gene lookup returns CDR1 LGHNA and CDR2 YNFKEQ. The V end lost 0 bases, the J end lost 6 bases, and 12 bases lay between the germline ends. CDR3 sequence reads: CASSQDGRESQPQHF. The DNA for the CDR3 is TGTGCCAGCAGCCAAGACGGCAGGGAGAGTCAGCCCCAGCATTTT.

This clonotype was counted many times. The V call is TRBV20-1, the J call TRBJ1-5; a possible D gene is TRBD1 (5 bases). In germline, CDR1 is DFQATT, CDR2 SNEGSKA (reference sequence). V lost 3 bases to trimming and J lost 0 bases, with 12 bases between them. This CDR3 is 15 amino acids long. The CDR3 DNA follows: TGCAGTGCTAGTGGGGGGGGAAATAGCAATCAGCCCCAGCATTTT. This translates into CSASGGGNSNQPQHF.

The chain carries TRBV15 and TRBJ2-3; D is tentatively TRBD1 or TRBD2 (5 bases each). This CDR3 contains 20 residues. Germline V CDR1 and CDR2: LNHNV, YYDKDF (reference sequence). Trimming took off 5 bases at V and 0 bases at J, with 27 bases between the two ends. For the CDR3, the DNA is TGTGCCACCAGCCCCCGGGGAAGGGGAAAGACATACCCTAGCACAGATACGCAGTATTTT. Protein: CATSPRGRGKTYPSTDTQYF.

The chain recombines TRBV5-1 with TRBJ2-1; D is ambiguous. Trimming cost V 4 bases and J 4 bases, with 9 bases left between them. The CDR3 is made up of 13 amino acids. Germline V CDR1 and CDR2: SGHRS, YFSETQ. The CDR3: CASSVEPYNEQFF. The CDR3 bases are TGCGCCAGCAGCGTAGAACCGTACAATGAGCAGTTCTTC.

This clonotype has only a few counts. The chain combines TRBV28 with TRBJ2-6; D is ambiguous. The CDR3 length is 13 residues. V lost 9 bases and J 2 bases, leaving 8 bases between the germline ends. Germline V gene data show CDR1 as MDHEN and CDR2 as SYDVKM. CDR3 DNA: TGTGCCAGTGGAGTCCCTGGGGCCAACGTCCTGACTTTC. This sequence encodes CASGVPGANVLTF.

This clonotype appeared a few times. The CDR3 nucleotides read TGCAGTGCTAGCCCGGCGGGGGGGAGCCACTCCTACAATGAGCAGTTCTTC. Protein sequence: CSASPAGGSHSYNEQFF. The chain combines TRBV20-1 with TRBJ2-1, with 9 bases fitting TRBD2. Germline V CDR1 and CDR2: DFQATT, SNEGSKA (reference sequence). Trimming took 3 bases from V and 0 from J; bases not matched to a gene: 9. The CDR3 totals 17 residues.

The chain has TRBV2 and TRBJ2-7; TRBD1 or TRBD2 may be the D gene (5 bases each). Germline CDR1 is SNHLY and CDR2 is FYNNEI. V was pared by 4 bases and J by 2 bases, with 18 bases between. The CDR3 is made up of 16 amino acids. The DNA of the CDR3 is TGTGCCAGCAGTGCAGATCCAGGGTGGGACCCCTACGAGCAGTACTTC. It is translated as CASSADPGWDPYEQYF.

This clonotype was seen more than once but under ten times. The V and J genes are TRBV24-1 and TRBJ2-1, with D perhaps TRBD1 or TRBD2 (5 bases each). V shed 2 bases and J shed 12 bases, with 10 bases lying between them. This CDR3 is built from 12 residues. The germline CDR1 and CDR2 sequences are KGHDR and SFDVKD. The CDR3 coding sequence is TGTGCCACCAGTGATTGGTTCGGGACGCAGTTCTTC. It yields the protein CATSDWFGTQFF.